The sequence of this T cell receptor beta chain was determined in a study of graft-versus-host responses after intestinal transplantation. Study details: The whole recipient group had anti-thymocyte globulin induction followed by tacrolimus and steroids for two to three years.

The germline V and J ends were trimmed by 1 base and 4 bases, with 6 bases remaining between them. The V gene's germline CDR1 is SGHRS and CDR2 YFSETQ. This CDR3 comprises 13 residues. Notes on the study in general: GvH clonotypes were identified within recipient marrow, with a subset emerging first in ileum or blood. Association was observed between peak circulating GvH clone levels and early post-transplant HvG declines. High graft-versus-host to host-versus-graft clonal ratios were found in allografts of patients who had graft-donor T cell macrochimerism.

TCRdb keeps only in-frame clones here, not all; method: immunoSEQ multiplex PCR. The repertoire includes about 120,000 clones, roughly 96% of them detected once, and more than 2.5% sits in the top ten. Remarks on this clone: The antigen remains unidentified.

This clonotype was obtained from a human donor who received an intestinal transplant. The chain is built from TRBV5-1 and TRBJ2-1; D ambiguous. The input for sequencing was unstimulated CD8+ T cells sorted from spleen or lymph node cells, taken before intestinal transplant. CDR3: CASSLPNYNEQFF. DNA of the CDR3: TGCGCCAGCAGCTTGCCCAATTACAATGAGCAGTTCTTC.